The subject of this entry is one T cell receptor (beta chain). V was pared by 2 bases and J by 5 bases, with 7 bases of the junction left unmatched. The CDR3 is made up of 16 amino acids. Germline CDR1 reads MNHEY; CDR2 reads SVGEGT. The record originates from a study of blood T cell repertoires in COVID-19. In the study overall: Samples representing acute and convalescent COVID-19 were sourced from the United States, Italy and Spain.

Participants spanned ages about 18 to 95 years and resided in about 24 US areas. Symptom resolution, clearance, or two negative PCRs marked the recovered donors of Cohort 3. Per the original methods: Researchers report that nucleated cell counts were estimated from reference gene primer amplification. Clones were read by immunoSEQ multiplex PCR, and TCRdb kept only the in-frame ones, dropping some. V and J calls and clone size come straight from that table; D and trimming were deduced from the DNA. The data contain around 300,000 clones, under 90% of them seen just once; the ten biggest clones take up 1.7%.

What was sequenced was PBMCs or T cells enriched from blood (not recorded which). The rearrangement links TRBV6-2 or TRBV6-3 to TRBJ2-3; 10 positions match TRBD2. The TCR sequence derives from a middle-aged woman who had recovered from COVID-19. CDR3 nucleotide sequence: TGTGCCAGCAGTTACCGGCTAGCGGGAGTAAGAGATACGCAGTATTTT. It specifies CASSYRLAGVRDTQYF.